The rows below give T cell receptor beta chains drawn from one sample of a study of long-term antiretroviral therapy in people with HIV. The assay was immunoSEQ multiplex PCR, and TCRdb's table has in-frame clones only and misses some. Among 8,000 to 10,000 clones listed, about 81% were seen once. Sequenced here: unsorted PBMCs, sampled 0.7 years after starting antiretroviral therapy. The source of these receptors is a man aged 35 to 55 with HIV. CDR3s include the opening cysteine and the closing phenylalanine or tryptophan. Fields, in order: V gene, clone size, D gene, J gene, CDR3 protein, CDR3 DNA. D genes are given only for firm matches. The size entry is marked missing in some rows and otherwise reads once, few, many or a size class.

TRBV5-1,NA,NA,TRBJ2-2,CASSPLRQGSGTGELFF,TGCGCCAGCAGCCCACTTCGGCAGGGGTCGGGCACCGGGGAGCTGTTTTTT
TRBV2,large,TRBD1,TRBJ2-7,CASMGGQGPYEQYF,TGTGCCAGCATGGGGGGACAGGGTCCCTACGAGCAGTACTTC
TRBV18,NA,NA,TRBJ1-1,CASSPGTEAFF,TGTGCCAGCTCGCCTGGGACTGAAGCTTTCTTT
TRBV6-6,NA,TRBD2,TRBJ2-1,CASRTSGNNEQFF,TGTGCCAGCAGAACTAGCGGGAACAATGAGCAGTTCTTC
TRBV27,NA,TRBD1,TRBJ2-7,CASSHRGSEQYF,TGTGCCAGCAGTCACAGGGGGAGCGAGCAGTACTTC
TRBV4-1,NA,NA,TRBJ2-4,CASSQERESNIQYF,TGCGCCAGCAGCCAAGAACGGGAGTCAAACATTCAGTACTTC
TRBV19,NA,NA,TRBJ1-4,CASSSRTANEKLFF,TGTGCCAGTAGTTCCCGGACGGCGAATGAAAAACTGTTTTTT
TRBV14,NA,NA,TRBJ2-5,CASSQGRTGGGETQYF,TGTGCCAGCAGCCAAGGGCGAACAGGAGGGGGAGAGACCCAGTACTTC
TRBV7-8,once,NA,TRBJ2-2,CASSLSAGELFF,TGTGCCAGCAGCTTAAGTGCCGGGGAGCTGTTTTTT
TRBV27,NA,TRBD1,TRBJ2-1,CASSSLGTGFNEQFF,TGTGCCAGCAGTTCCCTCGGGACAGGGTTCAATGAGCAGTTCTTC
TRBV27,NA,TRBD1,TRBJ2-7,CASSSTGATYEQYF,TGTGCCAGCAGTTCCACAGGGGCTACCTACGAGCAGTACTTC
TRBV5-1,NA,TRBD1,TRBJ1-3,CASSLDRNPFGNTIYF,TGCGCCAGCAGCCTGGACAGGAACCCCTTTGGAAACACCATATATTTT
TRBV5-4,NA,NA,TRBJ1-1,CASSLAAGPMNTEAFF,TGTGCCAGCAGCTTGGCGGCAGGACCTATGAACACTGAAGCTTTCTTT
TRBV28,NA,NA,TRBJ2-7,CASSGGAGITYEQYF,TGTGCCAGCAGTGGGGGGGCAGGGATAACCTACGAGCAGTACTTC
TRBV6-1,NA,TRBD2,TRBJ2-5,CASSADPGLAVSTQYF,TGTGCCAGCAGTGCCGATCCGGGACTAGCGGTTTCGACCCAGTACTTC
TRBV28,NA,NA,TRBJ2-3,CASSRSGAGGTDTQYF,TGTGCCAGCAGCCGCTCGGGGGCGGGAGGCACAGATACGCAGTATTTT
TRBV7-2,NA,NA,TRBJ2-3,CASSLYGGELGVAQYF,TGTGCCAGCAGCTTATACGGGGGCGAGCTAGGAGTAGCGCAGTATTTT
TRBV7-6,few,TRBD2,TRBJ2-1,CASSLAPPGTSGREASEQFF,TGTGCCAGCAGCTTAGCTCCTCCCGGGACTAGCGGGAGAGAGGCAAGTGAGCAGTTCTTC
TRBV7-2,NA,NA,TRBJ2-7,CASSFSTTYEQYF,TGTGCCAGCAGCTTTTCAACAACCTACGAGCAGTACTTC
TRBV4-2,NA,TRBD2,TRBJ2-7,CASSQAGLASYEQYF,TGTGCCAGCAGCCAAGCCGGACTAGCCTCCTACGAGCAGTACTTC
TRBV28,NA,NA,TRBJ1-1,CASSVNTEAFF,TGTGCCAGCAGTGTCAACACTGAAGCTTTCTTT
TRBV28,few,TRBD2,TRBJ2-7,CAIRTSGYEQYF,TGTGCCATTCGGACTAGCGGTTACGAGCAGTACTTC
TRBV5-6,NA,TRBD1,TRBJ1-3,CASSFRDRAGNTIYF,TGTGCCAGCAGCTTCCGGGACAGGGCTGGAAACACCATATATTTT
TRBV6-5,NA,TRBD1,TRBJ1-1,CASSRTGGTEAFF,TGTGCCAGCAGTCGAACAGGGGGCACTGAAGCTTTCTTT
TRBV30,NA,TRBD1,TRBJ2-7,CAWSPGQNEQYF,TGTGCCTGGAGTCCGGGACAGAACGAGCAGTACTTC